A single sample gave rise to the 18 T cell receptor beta chains below, sequenced in a study of cytomegalovirus exposure and HLA in healthy donors. The PCR contained 60 Vbeta and 13 Jbeta primers. The data were produced by immunoSEQ multiplex PCR, yet TCRdb's version contains in-frame clones alone and is incomplete. This table holds some 140,000 clones, approximately 78% found once. The sequenced sample consisted of PBMCs. The origin of the receptors is a woman between 50 and 59 years old in good health and CMV-seropositive.

V is TRBV2 and J is TRBJ2-7; 7 bases match TRBD2. Trimming cost V 1 base and J 7 bases; bases outside gene matches: 7. Germline assignment: CDR1 SNHLY and CDR2 FYNNEI. The length of the CDR3 is 14 residues. CDR3 nucleotide sequence: TGTGCCAGCAGTGAAGGGGGAGGGTTGAGGGAGCAGTACTTC. This translates into CASSEGGGLREQYF.

The rearrangement joins TRBV5-1 to TRBJ1-4, with 7 positions matching TRBD1. The ends lost 5 bases at V and 5 bases at J; junction bases unmatched: 3. This CDR3 spans 13 amino acids. Per the germline V gene, CDR1 is SGHRS and CDR2 is YFSETQ. CDR3 in DNA: TGCGCCAGCAGTGCAGGGGGGAATGAAAAACTGTTTTTT. Amino acids: CASSAGGNEKLFF.

The gene calls are TRBV30 and TRBJ2-7; D might be TRBD2 (5 bases). The V gene lost 1 base and the J gene lost 3 bases, with 10 bases spanning the gap. The CDR3 covers 13 residues. Germline assignment: CDR1 GTSNPN and CDR2 SVGIG (reference sequence). This CDR3 is CAWSGGYNYEQYF. CDR3 DNA sequence: TGTGCCTGGAGTGGAGGGTATAACTACGAGCAGTACTTC.

The V call is TRBV6-1, the J call TRBJ2-2, with TRBD1 as a possible D gene (6 bases). The V gene's germline CDR1 is MNHNS and CDR2 SASEGT. The CDR3 runs to 15 residues. V was shortened by 7 bases and J by 0 bases, with 12 bases between the two germline ends. The CDR3 reads CASTRTAANTGELFF. The CDR3, as DNA: TGTGCCAGCACCCGGACAGCAGCGAACACCGGGGAGCTGTTTTTT.

The V and J genes are TRBV5-4 and TRBJ1-1, with a possible D match to TRBD1 (6 bases). The germline V gene has CDR1 SGHNT and CDR2 YYREEE (reference sequence). The CDR3 spans 14 residues. Trimming removed 0 bases at V and 2 bases at J, with 8 bases between. CDR3 nucleotides: TGTGCCAGCAGCTTGGACAGGGCCAACACTGAAGCTTTCTTT. Its protein is CASSLDRANTEAFF.

The chain carries TRBV28 and TRBJ1-1; 8 bases match TRBD1. CDR3 length equals 17 residues. Germline CDR1 reads MDHEN; CDR2 reads SYDVKM. V was pared by 4 bases and J by 4 bases, with 14 bases of the junction left unmatched. CDR3 in amino acids: CASSSYGAQTGGTEAFF. DNA for the CDR3: TGTGCCAGCAGTTCCTATGGGGCCCAAACAGGGGGCACTGAAGCTTTCTTT.

The chain uses TRBV7-6 and TRBJ2-7; 8 bases are a match to TRBD1. The V gene's germline CDR1 is SGHVS and CDR2 FNYEAQ. V gave up 5 bases and J gave up 0 bases; unmatched junction bases: 6. This CDR3 comprises 15 residues. The CDR3 protein is CASSPWTGSSYEQYF. Written as DNA, the CDR3 is TGTGCCAGCAGCCCTTGGACAGGGAGCTCCTACGAGCAGTACTTC.

Here the CDR3 reads CASRAAGFSGNTIYF. The DNA of the CDR3 is TGTGCCAGCAGGGCGGCAGGGTTCTCTGGAAACACCATATATTTT. The chain has TRBV6-6 and TRBJ1-3; the D gene is possibly TRBD1 (5 bases). Trimming took off 6 bases at V and 0 bases at J, with 12 bases between the two ends. The CDR3 spans 15 residues. Looked up from germline, CDR1 is MNHNY and CDR2 is SVGAGI (reference sequence).

The chain carries TRBV11-3 and TRBJ2-1; TRBD2 might be the D (7 bases). The length of the CDR3 is 13 residues. V was pared by 2 bases and J by 8 bases, with 10 bases between. The germline V gene has CDR1 SGHNT and CDR2 YENEEA. CDR3 amino acids: CASSLRGGDEQFF. The CDR3, as DNA: TGTGCCAGCAGCTTAAGAGGGGGGGATGAGCAGTTCTTC.

In this sample, this clone turned up a few times. The chain uses TRBV19 and TRBJ2-3; 9 bases are a match to TRBD2. CDR1 is LNHDA and CDR2 is SQIVND in the germline V gene (reference sequence). Trimming cost V 5 bases and J 4 bases; bases outside gene matches: 4. The CDR3 contains 14 residues. The CDR3 nucleotides are TGTGCCAGTAGTGGCGGGAGGGAGCCAGATACGCAGTATTTT. It codes for CASSGGREPDTQYF. The full variable domain, rest sourced from reference TRBV19 and TRBJ2-3, is DGGITQSPKYLFRKEGQNVTLSCEQNLNHDAMYWYRQDPGQGLRLIYYSQIVNDFQKGDIAEGYSVSREKKESFPLTVTSAQKNPTAFYLCASSGGREPDTQYFGPGTRLTVL.

The CDR3 sequence is CASTRNTEAFF. CDR3 in DNA: TGTGCCAGCACTAGGAACACTGAAGCTTTCTTT. This chain links TRBV25-1 with TRBJ1-1; no clear D gene. V was shortened by 7 bases and J by 1 base, with 4 bases between the two germline ends. This CDR3 comprises 11 residues. Looked up from germline, CDR1 is MGHDK and CDR2 is SYGVNS.

The CDR3 DNA is TGTGCCAGCAGTATGCGGGGGCAAGAGACCCAGTACTTC. It is translated as CASSMRGQETQYF. This sequence joins TRBV6-1 and TRBJ2-5; 7 positions match TRBD2. Germline loops: CDR1 MNHNS, CDR2 SASEGT. CDR3 length equals 13 residues. V trimming: 5 bases; J trimming: 2 bases; junction bases outside the gene matches: 2.

The chain has TRBV7-9 and TRBJ2-5, with D uncertain. The J call may not be correct, given that the DNA end is closer to TRBJ2-7. The CDR3 runs to 14 residues. Germline CDR1 and CDR2: SEHNR and FQNEAQ (reference sequence). Here the CDR3 DNA reads TGTGCCAGCAGCTCCCCTCACACCGACTACGAGCAGTACTTC. The encoded protein is CASSSPHTDYEQYF.

The rearrangement uses TRBV10-3 and TRBJ2-5; a weak D match, TRBD2 (5 bases). The CDR3 runs 11 residues. Trimming left V 5 bases short and J 11 bases short, with 12 bases between. Germline loops: CDR1 ENHRY, CDR2 SYGVKD. CDR3 nucleotide sequence: TGTGCCATCAGTCCCGGGGTGGAGCAGTACTTC. Its protein product is CAISPGVEQYF.

In regard to this clone: At one end the junction does not follow the germline gene, possibly because of a read error. V gene TRBV5-5 combines with J gene TRBJ2-7, with 12 bases identical to TRBD2. Germline V lookup: CDR1 SGHKS, CDR2 YYEKEE (reference sequence). The CDR3 spans 16 residues. CDR3: CASRLDPLAGGYEQYF. The CDR3 DNA reads as TGTGCCAGCAGGTTGGACCCCCTAGCGGGAGGGTACGAGCAGTACTTC. The full variable domain, its missing parts supplied by reference TRBV5-5 and TRBJ2-7, is DAGVTQSPTHLIKTRGQQVTLRCSPISGHKSVSWYQQVLGQGPQFIFQYYEKEERGRGNFPDRFSARQFPNYSSELNVNALLLGDSALYLCASRLDPLAGGYEQYFGPGTRLTVT.

The chain employs TRBV5-4 and TRBJ2-7, with 8 bases identical to TRBD1. Germline lookup yields CDR1 SGHNT and CDR2 YYREEE (reference sequence). The CDR3 sequence is 14 residues long. J gave up 7 bases and V 2 bases, and 8 bases lay outside the gene matches. The CDR3 nucleotides read TGTGCCAGCAGCTTTGGGCAGGGGGCGGGTGAGCAGTACTTC. It specifies CASSFGQGAGEQYF. Drawing the rest from reference TRBV5-4 and TRBJ2-7, the complete variable domain is ETGVTQSPTHLIKTRGQQVTLRCSSQSGHNTVSWYQQALGQGPQFIFQYYREEENGRGNFPPRFSGLQFPNYSSELNVNALELDDSALYLCASSFGQGAGEQYFGPGTRLTVT.

The chain links TRBV9 to TRBJ1-1, with a weak D call TRBD1 (6 bases). CDR3 size: 14 residues. V was cut by 0 bases and J by 3 bases, with 9 bases left in between. Germline V gene lookup returns CDR1 SGDLS and CDR2 YYNGEE. The CDR3 sequence: CASSVGQGHTEAFF. The DNA for the CDR3 is TGTGCCAGCAGCGTAGGTCAGGGGCACACTGAAGCTTTCTTT. Drawing the rest from reference TRBV9 and TRBJ1-1, the complete variable domain is DSGVTQTPKHLITATGQRVTLRCSPRSGDLSVYWYQQSLDQGLQFLIQYYNGEERAKGNILERFSAQQFPDLHSELNLSSLELGDSALYFCASSVGQGHTEAFFGQGTRLTVV.

This chain uses TRBV20-1 with TRBJ1-3, with D unclear. Germline CDR1 and CDR2: DFQATT and SNEGSKA (reference sequence). The CDR3 contains 11 residues. CDR3 in amino acids: CGGLSGNTIYF. The CDR3 nucleotides read TGCGGCGGATTGTCTGGAAACACCATATATTTT.